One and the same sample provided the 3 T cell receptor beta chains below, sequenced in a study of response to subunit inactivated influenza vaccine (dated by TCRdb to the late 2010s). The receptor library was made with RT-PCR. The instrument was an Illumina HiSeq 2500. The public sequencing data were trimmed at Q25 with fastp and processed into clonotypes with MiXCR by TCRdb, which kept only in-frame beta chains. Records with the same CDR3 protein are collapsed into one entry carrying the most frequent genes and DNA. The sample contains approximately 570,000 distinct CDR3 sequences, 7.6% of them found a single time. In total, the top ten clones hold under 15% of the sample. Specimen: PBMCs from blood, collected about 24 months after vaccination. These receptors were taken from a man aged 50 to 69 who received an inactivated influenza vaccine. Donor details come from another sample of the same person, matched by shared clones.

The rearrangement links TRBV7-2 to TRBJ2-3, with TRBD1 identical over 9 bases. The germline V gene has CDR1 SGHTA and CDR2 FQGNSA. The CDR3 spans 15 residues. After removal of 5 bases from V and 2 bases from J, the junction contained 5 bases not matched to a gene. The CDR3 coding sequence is TGTGCCAGCAGCGCCAACAGGGGGCCCACAGATACGCAGTATTTT. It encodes CASSANRGPTDTQYF.

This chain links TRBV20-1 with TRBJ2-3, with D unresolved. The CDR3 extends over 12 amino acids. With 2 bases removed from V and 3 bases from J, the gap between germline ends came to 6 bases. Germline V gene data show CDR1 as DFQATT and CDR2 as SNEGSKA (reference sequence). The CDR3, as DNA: TGCAGTGCTAGACTCATGACAGATACGCAGTATTTT. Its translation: CSARLMTDTQYF.

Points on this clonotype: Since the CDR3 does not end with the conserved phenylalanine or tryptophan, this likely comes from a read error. The CDR3 DNA sequence: TGTGCCAGCAGAACTTACCTGAATAGCGGAACTTACAATGAGCAGTTCTTA. This sequence encodes CASRTYLNSGTYNEQFL. The chain recombines TRBV28 with TRBJ2-1; D possibly corresponds to TRBD2 (6 bases). This CDR3 is 17 amino acids long. The ends were cut back, 6 bases at V and 4 bases at J, with 22 bases in the middle. Per germline, CDR1 MDHEN and CDR2 SYDVKM.